This T cell receptor beta chain was recorded in a study of T cell repertoires in cytomegalovirus infection. In germline, CDR1 is SGHVS, CDR2 FNYEAQ. CDR3 length: 15 residues. V lost 5 bases to trimming and J lost 1 base, with 12 bases between them. TCRdb reprocessed the reads with MiXCR, giving one entry per CDR3 protein. The sample lists a few hundred thousand distinct CDR3 sequences, roughly 15% occurring once. This clonotype was seen more than once but under ten times. The sequenced sample consisted of PBMCs. This rearrangement joins TRBV7-6 to TRBJ2-1; D gene ambiguous. The receptor was isolated from a human donor in good health (CMV status not recorded). Some clones in this sample may be carry-over from other donors' samples. The CDR3: CASSPPLQSYNEQFF. Written as DNA, the CDR3 is TGTGCCAGCAGCCCACCCCTACAATCCTACAATGAGCAGTTCTTC.